This T cell receptor beta chain was documented in a study of cytomegalovirus exposure and HLA in healthy donors. Study-level findings and limits: Per a prior analysis, the majority of TCR beta V segments were productive roughly 87% or roughly 30% of the time. Cytomegalovirus association was listed for 150 or so TCR beta chains.

CDR3 size: 19 residues. V trimming: 6 bases; J trimming: 0 bases; junction bases outside the gene matches: 11. The germline V gene has CDR1 MNHNS and CDR2 SASEGT. A word on this clone: The antigen remains undetermined.

PCR involved 60 Vbeta and 13 Jbeta primers. Only in-frame clones appear in the TCRdb table, and some are missing; sequencing was by immunoSEQ multiplex PCR. Here the sample spans 55,000 to 80,000 clones, around 75% being singletons. The receptor comes from a man in his fifties or sixties in good health and CMV-seropositive. The chain links TRBV6-1 to TRBJ2-1; 13 bases line up with TRBD2. Sample: PBMCs. In nucleotides, the CDR3 is TGTGCCAGCAGCGAACCGGGACTAGCGGGGACGAGCTCCTACAATGAGCAGTTCTTC. This sequence encodes CASSEPGLAGTSSYNEQFF.